This TCR beta chain was documented in a study of CD8 T cells in Susac syndrome. In contrast to the negatively isolated CD8+ and CD4+ T cells, TEMRA cells were FACS-enriched. This clonotype was found once. Germline loops: CDR1 MGHDK, CDR2 SYGVNS. The germline V and J ends were trimmed by 8 bases and 2 bases, with 8 bases remaining between them. CDR3 length: 12 amino acids. The authors reverse transcribed about 0.5 to 1 ug RNA with random hexamers. From the immunoSEQ multiplex PCR reads, TCRdb called clonotypes with MiXCR, one entry per CDR3 protein. Among 90,000 to 110,000 distinct CDR3 sequences listed, roughly 95% were seen once.

The TCR comes from a human donor in good health. J is TRBJ2-3 and V is TRBV25-1, with D unclear. The sequenced material came from CD4+ T cells from PBMCs. As DNA, the CDR3 is TGTGCCAGCGGGTCAGCCACAGATACGCAGTATTTT. This codes for CASGSATDTQYF.